This TCR beta chain was identified in a study of T cells in pancreatic ductal adenocarcinoma. The CDR3 loop spans 18 amino acids. In germline, CDR1 is LGHNA, CDR2 YSLEER. V trimming: 0 bases; J trimming: 5 bases; junction bases outside the gene matches: 11. The data were produced by immunoSEQ multiplex PCR, yet TCRdb's version contains in-frame clones alone and is incomplete. The table includes roughly 5,400 clones, around nine tenths detected once. No neoadjuvant therapy was given to the selected pancreatic ductal adenocarcinoma patients before their surgery. Turning to this clone: Antigen: not known.

Whole-study results and caveats: Tumor-versus-blood clonality comparisons may be biased toward lower tumor diversity. Results skew toward the minority of patients with early-stage disease. Tumor and blood clonality did not differ significantly, about 0.12 versus 0.079. Compared with tumor, blood showed more total productive templates and roughly 8-fold more clonotypes.

This receptor was taken from a human donor with pancreatic ductal adenocarcinoma. This chain uses TRBV4-3 with TRBJ2-1, with 9 bases fitting TRBD2. The sample consisted of pancreatic tumor tissue. In DNA, the CDR3 is TGCGCCAGCAGCCAAGATGTATCTAGGACTAGCGAAAACAATGAGCAGTTCTTC. Its translation is CASSQDVSRTSENNEQFF.